These 16 T cell receptor beta chains were sequenced from one sample in a study of shared clonotypes between healthy human individuals. The table came from immunoSEQ multiplex PCR; TCRdb's copy has only in-frame clones and leaves some out. The data show approximately 2,000,000 clones, with over 85% seen just once and more than 1.5% held by the top ten. Terminally differentiated effector memory CD45RA+ cells were left out of the naive CD8 fraction, which was CD45RO-negative and positively selected for CCR7. Input material: naive CD8+ T cells from PBMCs. The receptors derive from a man younger than 35 in good health. Some clones in this sample may be carry-over from other donors' samples.

The J gene is TRBJ2-7, the V gene TRBV27, with a weak D call TRBD2 (6 bases). Looked up from germline, CDR1 is MNHEY and CDR2 is SMNVEV (reference sequence). The CDR3 is 15 residues long. V was pared by 3 bases and J by 5 bases, with 17 bases between. This CDR3 is CASSFRESLAHEQYF. The CDR3 DNA reads TGTGCCAGCAGTTTCCGGGAGTCTCTAGCCCACGAGCAGTACTTC.

The chain is built from TRBV27 and TRBJ2-1, with 8 positions matching TRBD2. Trimming at V came to 0 bases and at J to 3 bases, leaving 4 bases not matched to a gene. Germline CDR1 reads MNHEY; CDR2 reads SMNVEV (reference sequence). The CDR3 consists of 16 residues. Here the CDR3 reads CASSLSPGGRYNEQFF. The CDR3 bases are TGTGCCAGCAGTTTATCCCCGGGAGGGCGCTACAATGAGCAGTTCTTC.

CDR3 in amino acids: CASSVGSGRVGTYEQYF. The CDR3 DNA is TGTGCCAGCAGCGTAGGTAGCGGGAGGGTAGGTACCTACGAGCAGTACTTC. V is TRBV9 and J is TRBJ2-7; 11 bases line up with TRBD2. Trimming at V came to 0 bases and at J to 2 bases, leaving 7 bases not matched to a gene. Germline CDR1 is SGDLS and CDR2 is YYNGEE. The CDR3 sequence is 17 residues long.

The chain couples TRBV7-9 to TRBJ2-3; D remains ambiguous. The germline V and J ends were trimmed by 0 bases and 1 base, with 8 bases remaining between them. This CDR3 is 15 amino acids long. CDR1 is SEHNR and CDR2 is FQNEAQ in the germline V gene (reference sequence). CDR3 coding DNA: TGTGCCAGCAGCTTAGCCGCGGCGGGCACAGATACGCAGTATTTT. It translates to CASSLAAAGTDTQYF. Supplemented by reference TRBV7-9 and TRBJ2-3, the full variable domain reads DTGVSQNPRHKITKRGQNVTFRCDPISEHNRLYWYRQTLGQGPEFLTYFQNEAQLEKSRLLSDRFSAERPKGSFSTLEIQRTEQGDSAMYLCASSLAAAGTDTQYFGPGTRLTVL.

The chain joins TRBV10-2 to TRBJ2-7; possibly TRBD1 for D (6 bases). The germline gives CDR1 WSHSY, CDR2 SAAADI. This CDR3 has 13 amino acids. V was trimmed by 5 bases and J by 0 bases, leaving 8 bases between them. CDR3 region: CASSWTDSYEQYF. As DNA, the CDR3 is TGCGCCAGCAGTTGGACAGACTCCTACGAGCAGTACTTC.

The gene calls are TRBV6-4 and TRBJ2-1; 8 bases are a match to TRBD2. Germline-derived CDR1 and CDR2 are MRHNA and SNTAGT. This CDR3 is 14 amino acids long. V was clipped by 3 bases and J by 7 bases; unmatched bases: 5. Here the CDR3 reads CASSEGGRRNEQFF. The CDR3, as DNA: TGTGCCAGCAGTGAGGGCGGGAGGCGGAATGAGCAGTTCTTC.

The rearrangement links TRBV5-1 to TRBJ2-7; maybe TRBD2 (5 bases). Trimming removed 0 bases from V and 5 bases from J, with 12 bases in between. Per the germline V gene, CDR1 is SGHRS and CDR2 is YFSETQ. The CDR3 sequence is 14 residues long. The CDR3 is CASSLEGGTHEQYF. CDR3 coding DNA: TGCGCCAGCAGCTTGGAAGGAGGTACCCACGAGCAGTACTTC.

The chain employs TRBV6-1 and TRBJ2-7, with unresolved D. The CDR3 has 16 residues. V shed 2 bases and J shed 2 bases, with 16 bases lying between them. Germline V gene lookup returns CDR1 MNHNS and CDR2 SASEGT. The CDR3 DNA reads as TGTGCCAGCAGTGAAAGTTGGGCAGGCGCCGCCTACGAGCAGTACTTC. The encoded protein is CASSESWAGAAYEQYF.

J is TRBJ2-5 and V is TRBV29-1; D not certain. V lost 3 bases and J 2 bases, leaving 13 bases between the germline ends. This CDR3 region has 14 residues. Germline V gene sequence: CDR1 SQVTM, CDR2 ANQGSEA. CDR3 DNA sequence: TGCAGCGTTGAGGTGGGGTCGGTGCAAGAGACCCAGTACTTC. This codes for CSVEVGSVQETQYF.

To note about this clone: Other DNA variants within this sample encode the same CDR3. The V and J genes are TRBV27 and TRBJ2-3, with TRBD2 matching over 9 bases. In germline, CDR1 is MNHEY, CDR2 SMNVEV (reference sequence). J gave up 1 base and V 4 bases, and 6 bases lay outside the gene matches. The CDR3 contains 16 residues. The DNA of the CDR3 is TGTGCCAGCAGTTCTCTCCGGACTAGCGGCACAGATACGCAGTATTTT. This codes for CASSSLRTSGTDTQYF.

This clone came up once. The V gene is TRBV5-1, the J gene TRBJ1-1, with D possibly being TRBD1 (5 bases). The germline V and J ends were trimmed by 4 bases and 3 bases, with 13 bases remaining between them. The CDR3 extends over 14 amino acids. CDR1 SGHRS and CDR2 YFSETQ come from the germline V gene. CDR3 loop: CASSAPGGYTEAFF. The CDR3 nucleotides are TGCGCCAGCAGCGCCCCCGGGGGGTACACTGAAGCTTTCTTT.

The genes are TRBV9 and TRBJ1-3; D not resolved. Trimming stripped 1 base from V and 4 bases from J, with 9 bases between. Germline CDR1 SGDLS, CDR2 YYNGEE. The CDR3 consists of 14 residues. The CDR3 DNA reads TGTGCCAGCAGCGTATCAGGTGGGGGAAACACCATATATTTT. Translating gives CASSVSGGGNTIYF.

J is TRBJ2-7 and V is TRBV19, with D possibly matching TRBD1 (6 bases). Germline V CDR1 and CDR2: LNHDA, SQIVND (reference sequence). There are 14 residues in the CDR3. Between the trimmed V and J ends, which lost 2 bases and 3 bases, there was a span of 11 bases. The CDR3 region is CASSISRGYYEQYF. In DNA, the CDR3 is TGTGCCAGTAGTATAAGCAGGGGCTACTACGAGCAGTACTTC.

J is TRBJ2-2 and V is TRBV27, with 9 positions matching TRBD1. CDR3 length: 17 amino acids. Germline assignment: CDR1 MNHEY and CDR2 SMNVEV (reference sequence). Losses at the gene ends were 3 bases for V and 1 base for J; bases not matched to a gene: 6. For the CDR3, the DNA is TGTGCCAGCAGTTTCGACCGGGACAGGGAGAACACCGGGGAGCTGTTTTTT. This codes for CASSFDRDRENTGELFF.

V usage is TRBV11-2 and J usage is TRBJ2-7, with unresolved D. Germline V gene lookup returns CDR1 SGHAT and CDR2 FQNNGV. V was pared by 2 bases and J by 2 bases, with 4 bases between. The CDR3 contains 12 residues. CDR3 nucleotide sequence: TGTGCCAGCAGCTTATCGGCCTACGAGCAGTACTTC. Translated: CASSLSAYEQYF.

The chain couples TRBV13 to TRBJ2-3; D remains unclear. This CDR3 is built from 16 residues. Germline-derived CDR1 and CDR2 are PRHDT and FYEKMQ (reference sequence). V was cut by 2 bases and J by 4 bases, with 16 bases left in between. The CDR3 loop is CASSLSLERLADTQYF. CDR3 bases: TGTGCCAGCAGCTTAAGTCTGGAGAGGTTGGCAGATACGCAGTATTTT.